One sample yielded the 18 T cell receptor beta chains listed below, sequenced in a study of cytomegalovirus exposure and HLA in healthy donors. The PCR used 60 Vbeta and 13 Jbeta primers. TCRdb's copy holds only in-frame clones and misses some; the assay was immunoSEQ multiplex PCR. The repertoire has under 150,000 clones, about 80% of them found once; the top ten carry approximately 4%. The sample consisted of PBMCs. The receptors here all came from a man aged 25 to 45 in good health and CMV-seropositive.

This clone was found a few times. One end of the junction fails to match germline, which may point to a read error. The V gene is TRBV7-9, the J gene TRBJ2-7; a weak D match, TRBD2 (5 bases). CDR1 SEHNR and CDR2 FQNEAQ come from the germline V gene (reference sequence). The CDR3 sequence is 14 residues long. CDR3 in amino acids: CSSSFVLEGSEQYF. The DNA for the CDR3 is TGTTCCAGCAGCTTTGTACTCGAGGGCTCCGAGCAGTACTTC.

The CDR3 sequence: CATSSGLAAYNEQFF. CDR3 in DNA: TGTGCCACCAGCAGTGGACTAGCGGCCTACAATGAGCAGTTCTTC. The chain carries TRBV15 and TRBJ2-1; 10 bases map to TRBD2. V lost 3 bases, J lost 2 bases, and 1 base stayed unmatched. CDR1 and CDR2 from the germline V gene are LNHNV and YYDKDF (reference sequence). There are 15 residues in the CDR3.

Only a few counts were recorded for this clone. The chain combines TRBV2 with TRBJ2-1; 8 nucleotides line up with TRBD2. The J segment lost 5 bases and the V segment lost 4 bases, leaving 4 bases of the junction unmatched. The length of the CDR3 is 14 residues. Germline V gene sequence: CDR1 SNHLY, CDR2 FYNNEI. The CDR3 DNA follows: TGTGCCAGCAGTGGTCGGGGGGGAAACAATGAGCAGTTCTTC. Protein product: CASSGRGGNNEQFF.

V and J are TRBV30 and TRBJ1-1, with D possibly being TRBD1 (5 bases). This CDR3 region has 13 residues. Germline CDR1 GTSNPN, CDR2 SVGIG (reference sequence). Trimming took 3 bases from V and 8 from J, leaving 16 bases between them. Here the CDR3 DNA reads TGTGCCTGGAGGGACATAGTAAGAGCCGAAGCTTTCTTT. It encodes CAWRDIVRAEAFF.

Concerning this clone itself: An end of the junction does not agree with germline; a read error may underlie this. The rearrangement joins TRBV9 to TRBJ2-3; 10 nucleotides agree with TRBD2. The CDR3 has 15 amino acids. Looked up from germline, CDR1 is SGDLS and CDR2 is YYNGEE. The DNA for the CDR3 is TGTGCCAGCAGCGCGAGCGGGGGGGGTGCAGATGCGCAGTATTTT. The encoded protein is CASSASGGGADAQYF.

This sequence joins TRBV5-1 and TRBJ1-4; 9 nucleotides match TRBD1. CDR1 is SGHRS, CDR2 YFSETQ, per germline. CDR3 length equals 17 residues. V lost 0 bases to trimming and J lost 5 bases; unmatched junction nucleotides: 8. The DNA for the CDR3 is TGCGCCAGCAGCTTGGCCCGGGCCGGGACAGGGAATGAAAAACTGTTTTTT. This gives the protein CASSLARAGTGNEKLFF.

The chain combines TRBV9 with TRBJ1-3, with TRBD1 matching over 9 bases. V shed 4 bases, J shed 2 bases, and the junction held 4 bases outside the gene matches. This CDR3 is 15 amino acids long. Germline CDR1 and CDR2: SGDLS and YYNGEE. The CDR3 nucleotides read TGTGCCAGCAGCTATGGGACAGGGACTGGAAACACCATATATTTT. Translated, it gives CASSYGTGTGNTIYF.

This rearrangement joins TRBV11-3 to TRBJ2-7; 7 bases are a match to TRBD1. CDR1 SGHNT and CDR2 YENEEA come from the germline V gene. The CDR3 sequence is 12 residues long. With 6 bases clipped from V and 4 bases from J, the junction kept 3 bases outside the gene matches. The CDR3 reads CASSLQGYEQYF. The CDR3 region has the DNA TGTGCCAGCAGTTTACAGGGGTACGAGCAGTACTTC.

CDR3 in DNA: TGTGCCAGCAGCTTAGCGGCTCAGACAGGGAACACTGAAGCTTTCTTT. Its translation: CASSLAAQTGNTEAFF. V is TRBV7-2 and J is TRBJ1-1, with D maybe TRBD1 (6 bases). Per the germline V gene, CDR1 is SGHTA and CDR2 is FQGNSA. V gave up 0 bases and J gave up 1 base, with 12 bases separating them. The CDR3 consists of 16 residues. The full variable domain, with the rest looked up from reference TRBV7-2 and TRBJ1-1, is GAGVSQSPSNKVTEKGKDVELRCDPISGHTALYWYRQSLGQGLEFLIYFQGNSAPDKSGLPSDRFSAERTGGSVSTLTIQRTQQEDSAVYLCASSLAAQTGNTEAFFGQGTRLTVV.

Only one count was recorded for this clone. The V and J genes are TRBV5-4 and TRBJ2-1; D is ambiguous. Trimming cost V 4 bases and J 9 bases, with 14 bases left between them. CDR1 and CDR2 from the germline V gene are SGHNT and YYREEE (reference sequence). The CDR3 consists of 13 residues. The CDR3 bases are TGTGCCAGCAGCCCTGCAGGTACGATTGAGCAGTTCTTC. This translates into CASSPAGTIEQFF.

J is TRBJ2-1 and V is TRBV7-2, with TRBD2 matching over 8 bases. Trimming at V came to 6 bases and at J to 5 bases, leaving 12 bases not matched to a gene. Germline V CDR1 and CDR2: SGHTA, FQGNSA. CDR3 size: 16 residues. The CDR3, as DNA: TGTGCCAGCAGGCTATATAGCGGGGCTCCCCACAATGAGCAGTTCTTC. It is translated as CASRLYSGAPHNEQFF.

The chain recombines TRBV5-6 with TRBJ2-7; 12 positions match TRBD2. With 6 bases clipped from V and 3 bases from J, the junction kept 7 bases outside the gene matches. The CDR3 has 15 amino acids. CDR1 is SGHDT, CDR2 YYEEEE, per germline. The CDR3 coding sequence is TGTGCCAGCACTATGACTAGCGGGAGATACTACGAGCAGTACTTC. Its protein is CASTMTSGRYYEQYF.

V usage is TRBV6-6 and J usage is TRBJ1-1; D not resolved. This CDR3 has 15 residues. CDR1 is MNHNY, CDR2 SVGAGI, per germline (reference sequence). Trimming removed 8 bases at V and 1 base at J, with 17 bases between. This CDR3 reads CASRPIPGKNTEAFF. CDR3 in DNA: TGTGCCAGCCGACCCATTCCGGGTAAGAACACTGAAGCTTTCTTT.

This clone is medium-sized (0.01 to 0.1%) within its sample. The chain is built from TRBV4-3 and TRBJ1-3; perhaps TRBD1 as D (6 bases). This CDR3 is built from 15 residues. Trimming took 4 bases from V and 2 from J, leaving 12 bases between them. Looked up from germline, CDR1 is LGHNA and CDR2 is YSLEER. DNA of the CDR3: TGCGCCAGCAGCCCCCACCCAGGGGCTGGAAACACCATATATTTT. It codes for CASSPHPGAGNTIYF.

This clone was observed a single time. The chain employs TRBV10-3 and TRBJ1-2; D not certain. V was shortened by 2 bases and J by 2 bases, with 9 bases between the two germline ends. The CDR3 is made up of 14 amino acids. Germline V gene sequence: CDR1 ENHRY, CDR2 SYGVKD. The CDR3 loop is CAISEPEYNYGYTF. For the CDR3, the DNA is TGTGCCATCAGTGAGCCAGAATACAACTATGGCTACACCTTC.

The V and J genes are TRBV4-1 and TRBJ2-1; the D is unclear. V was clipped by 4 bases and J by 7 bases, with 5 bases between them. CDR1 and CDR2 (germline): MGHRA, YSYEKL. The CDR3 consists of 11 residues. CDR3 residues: CASSRLNEQFF. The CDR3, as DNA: TGCGCCAGCAGCCGACTGAATGAGCAGTTCTTC.

The CDR3, as DNA: TGTGCCAGCAGCCTGGAGAATCCTTATAGCAATCAGCCCCAGCATTTT. Translation gives CASSLENPYSNQPQHF. This sequence joins TRBV2 and TRBJ1-5; no clear D. V lost 6 bases and J 0 bases, leaving 15 bases between the germline ends. This CDR3 is built from 16 residues. CDR1 is SNHLY, CDR2 FYNNEI, per germline.

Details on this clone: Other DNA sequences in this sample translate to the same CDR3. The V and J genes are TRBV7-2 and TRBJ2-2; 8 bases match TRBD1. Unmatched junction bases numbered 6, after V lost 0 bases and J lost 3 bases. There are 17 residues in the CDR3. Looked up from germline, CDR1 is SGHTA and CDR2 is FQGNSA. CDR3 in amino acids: CASSLAGTGVYTGELFF. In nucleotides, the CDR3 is TGTGCCAGCAGCTTAGCTGGGACAGGCGTCTACACCGGGGAGCTGTTTTTT.